The next 18 T cell receptor beta chains were all read from a single sample in a study of blood T cell repertoires in COVID-19. Sequencing used immunoSEQ multiplex PCR; TCRdb keeps in-frame clones, though not all of them. The sample records 120,000 to 150,000 clones, approximately 80% being singletons. Material: peripheral blood. These TCRs come from a human donor in a cohort sampled during active COVID-19.

This clone occurred a few times. The chain links TRBV5-1 to TRBJ1-4; 7 positions agree with TRBD1. V lost 4 bases, J lost 4 bases, and 10 bases stayed unmatched. Germline CDR1 and CDR2: SGHRS and YFSETQ. There are 16 residues in the CDR3. CDR3 nucleotides: TGCGCCAGCAGCCTCGGGACAGCCCTCTTTAATGAAAAACTGTTTTTT. Protein product: CASSLGTALFNEKLFF.

The rearrangement uses TRBV5-1 and TRBJ2-7, with 9 bases fitting TRBD1. The germline gives CDR1 SGHRS, CDR2 YFSETQ. CDR3 length: 15 amino acids. V dropped 0 bases and J dropped 4; count of bases not matched to a gene: 5. The DNA of the CDR3 is TGCGCCAGCAGCTTGGAGGGGACAGGGCATTACGAGCAGTACTTC. It translates to CASSLEGTGHYEQYF.

The J gene is TRBJ1-1, the V gene TRBV12-3 or TRBV12-4; TRBD1 might be the D (5 bases). The CDR3 consists of 13 residues. Deletions cut 3 bases from V and 4 bases from J, with 9 bases between. CDR3 amino acids: CASSLSQGTEAFF. As DNA, the CDR3 is TGTGCCAGCAGTTTGTCGCAGGGCACTGAAGCTTTCTTT.

The V gene is TRBV6-5, the J gene TRBJ1-2; maybe TRBD1 (6 bases). CDR1 and CDR2 from the germline V gene are MNHEY and SVGAGI. Trimming shortened V by 2 bases and J by 6 bases, and 13 bases separated the two germline ends. CDR3 length: 14 residues. CDR3 bases: TGTGCCAGCAGTTACACAGGGTTCGGGGATGGCTACACCTTC. Translated, it gives CASSYTGFGDGYTF.

The chain combines TRBV6-2 or TRBV6-3 with TRBJ2-7; 7 positions match TRBD1. V was pared by 2 bases and J by 4 bases, with 8 bases of the junction left unmatched. The CDR3 runs 15 residues. In germline, CDR1 is MNHEY, CDR2 SVGEGT. The CDR3 loop is CASSYKGTAPYEQYF. Written as DNA, the CDR3 is TGTGCCAGCAGTTACAAGGGGACAGCCCCTTACGAGCAGTACTTC.

A few counts support this clone. CDR3 DNA: TGTGCCAGCAGCTTAGGCCAGGGCCGCTATGGCTACACCTTC. Protein product: CASSLGQGRYGYTF. The V call is TRBV11-3, the J call TRBJ1-2; a weak D match, TRBD1 (5 bases). The CDR3 spans 14 residues. Germline V gene lookup returns CDR1 SGHNT and CDR2 YENEEA. V was shortened by 1 base and J by 4 bases, with 10 bases between the two germline ends.

This clone was observed a handful of times. The V gene is TRBV19, the J gene TRBJ1-1, with a possible D match to TRBD1 (5 bases). Germline V CDR1 and CDR2: LNHDA, SQIVND (reference sequence). V gave up 2 bases and J gave up 0 bases, with 7 bases separating them. CDR3 length: 14 residues. The chain's CDR3 is CASSINRMNTEAFF. The DNA for the CDR3 is TGTGCCAGTAGTATAAACAGGATGAACACTGAAGCTTTCTTT.

The chain employs TRBV28 and TRBJ2-7; tentatively, D is TRBD2 (5 bases). The CDR3 sequence is 12 residues long. Looked up from germline, CDR1 is MDHEN and CDR2 is SYDVKM. Trimming left V 3 bases short and J 7 bases short, with 10 bases between. The chain's CDR3 is CASSFPTGEQYF. CDR3 coding DNA: TGTGCCAGCAGTTTCCCGACGGGGGAGCAGTACTTC.

The chain uses TRBV7-9 and TRBJ1-1; 9 bases match TRBD1. Per the germline V gene, CDR1 is SEHNR and CDR2 is FQNEAQ (reference sequence). Trimming removed 5 bases from V and 8 bases from J; junction bases left unmatched: 12. The CDR3 loop spans 15 amino acids. CDR3 amino acids: CASSVNRDRAPEAFF. CDR3 coding DNA: TGTGCCAGCAGCGTAAACCGGGACAGGGCTCCCGAAGCTTTCTTT.

V usage is TRBV7-2 and J usage is TRBJ1-3; TRBD1 agrees at 7 bases. The CDR3 has 14 residues. Germline CDR1 SGHTA, CDR2 FQGNSA. The V and J ends lost 5 bases and 3 bases, in that order; junction bases with no gene match: 4. The CDR3 DNA reads as TGTGCCAGCAGCCCGGGACAGTTTGGAAACACCATATATTTT. This gives the protein CASSPGQFGNTIYF.

The chain has TRBV7-2 and TRBJ1-1; D is uncertain. The germline CDR1 and CDR2 sequences are SGHTA and FQGNSA. This CDR3 has 14 residues. V was clipped by 5 bases and J by 1 base, with 11 bases between them. The CDR3 bases are TGTGCCAGCAGCCCTGGGCCAGGGAACACTGAAGCTTTCTTT. Translated, it gives CASSPGPGNTEAFF.

The V and J genes are TRBV5-1 and TRBJ1-2, with unresolved D. The V end was cut by 0 bases, the J end by 3 bases, with 6 bases between. The CDR3 loop spans 13 amino acids. Germline assignment: CDR1 SGHRS and CDR2 YFSETQ. CDR3 in amino acids: CASSLDTYYGYTF. The CDR3, as DNA: TGCGCCAGCAGCTTGGACACCTACTATGGCTACACCTTC.

Many counts were recorded for this clone. The chain carries TRBV16 and TRBJ1-2; 9 bases line up with TRBD1. Germline V gene data show CDR1 as KGHSY and CDR2 as FQNENV. V was clipped by 6 bases and J by 2 bases; unmatched bases: 7. This CDR3 is 15 amino acids long. For the CDR3, the DNA is TGTGCCAGCAGGGAAGGGACAGGGAGAAACTATGGCTACACCTTC. It yields the protein CASREGTGRNYGYTF.

The chain employs TRBV9 and TRBJ2-1; 8 bases are a match to TRBD2. This CDR3 has 15 amino acids. The junction had 3 bases not matched to a gene; V was cut back by 3 bases and J by 1 base. Germline V CDR1 and CDR2: SGDLS, YYNGEE. This CDR3 is CASSGLARSYNEQFF. DNA for the CDR3: TGTGCCAGCAGCGGACTAGCGAGGTCCTACAATGAGCAGTTCTTC. Full variable domain (rest looked up from reference TRBV9 and TRBJ2-1): DSGVTQTPKHLITATGQRVTLRCSPRSGDLSVYWYQQSLDQGLQFLIQYYNGEERAKGNILERFSAQQFPDLHSELNLSSLELGDSALYFCASSGLARSYNEQFFGPGTRLTVL.

This chain links TRBV14 with TRBJ2-1; D may be TRBD2 (6 bases). Germline V gives CDR1 SGHDN, CDR2 FVKESK. V was cut by 0 bases and J by 2 bases, with 17 bases left in between. CDR3 length equals 18 residues. CDR3 residues: CASSQEYPAGGAYNEQFF. Here the CDR3 DNA reads TGTGCCAGCAGCCAAGAATATCCTGCCGGCGGGGCCTACAATGAGCAGTTCTTC.

The chain couples TRBV6-4 to TRBJ2-1; 8 nucleotides align to TRBD2. V trimming: 6 bases; J trimming: 1 base; junction bases outside the gene matches: 8. The length of the CDR3 is 16 residues. Germline loops: CDR1 MRHNA, CDR2 SNTAGT. The CDR3 reads CASSAEPGGSYNEQFF. The CDR3 DNA sequence: TGTGCCAGCAGCGCGGAGCCGGGAGGGTCCTACAATGAGCAGTTCTTC.

V and J are TRBV28 and TRBJ1-1; D remains ambiguous. Germline V gene lookup returns CDR1 MDHEN and CDR2 SYDVKM. Trimming removed 8 bases from V and 0 bases from J, with 13 bases in between. The CDR3 runs 14 residues. The CDR3: CASGIEVLNTEAFF. The CDR3 DNA sequence: TGTGCCAGCGGAATAGAGGTATTGAACACTGAAGCTTTCTTT. Full variable domain (missing parts from reference TRBV28 and TRBJ1-1): DVKVTQSSRYLVKRTGEKVFLECVQDMDHENMFWYRQDPGLGLRLIYFSYDVKMKEKGDIPEGYSVSREKKERFSLILESASTNQTSMYLCASGIEVLNTEAFFGQGTRLTVV.

The chain is built from TRBV5-1 and TRBJ2-5; D possibly corresponds to TRBD2 (6 bases). V was pared by 0 bases and J by 5 bases, with 17 bases between. The germline CDR1 and CDR2 sequences are SGHRS and YFSETQ. The CDR3 has 16 residues. CDR3 DNA: TGCGCCAGCAGCTTGGATGGGCTGGGGGGAACGGAGACCCAGTACTTC. Its translation: CASSLDGLGGTETQYF.